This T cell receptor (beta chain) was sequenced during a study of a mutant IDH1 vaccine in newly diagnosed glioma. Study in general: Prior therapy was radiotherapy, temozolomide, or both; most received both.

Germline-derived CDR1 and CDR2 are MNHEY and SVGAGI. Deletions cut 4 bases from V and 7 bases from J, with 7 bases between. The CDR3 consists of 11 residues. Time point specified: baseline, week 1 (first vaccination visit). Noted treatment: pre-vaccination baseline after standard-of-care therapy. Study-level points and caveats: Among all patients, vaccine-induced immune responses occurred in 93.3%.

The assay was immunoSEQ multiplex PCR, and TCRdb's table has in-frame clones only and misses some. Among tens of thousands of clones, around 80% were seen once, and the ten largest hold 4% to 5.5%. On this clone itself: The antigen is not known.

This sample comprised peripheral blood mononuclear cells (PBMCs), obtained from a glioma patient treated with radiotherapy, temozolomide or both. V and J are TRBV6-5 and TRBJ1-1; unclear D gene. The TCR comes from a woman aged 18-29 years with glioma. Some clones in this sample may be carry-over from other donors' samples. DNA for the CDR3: TGTGCCAGCAGTTTCGGGTTTGAAGCTTTCTTT. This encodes CASSFGFEAFF.